This T cell receptor (beta chain) was observed in a study of regulatory T cells in long-lasting Graves disease. Study summary: Graves' patients diagnosed newly had used antithyroid drugs under 3 months. General study results and limits: Relative to new patients (around 1,000), persistent patients exhibited greater sharing of public clonotypes (approximately 3,000). Persistent disease favored TRBV28, TRBJ1-2 and TRBJ2-5.

This clonotype was detected once. What it recognizes is unknown. This may stem from a read error, because a much larger clone lies one nucleotide away. V was shortened by 6 bases and J by 10 bases, with 13 bases between the two germline ends. The CDR3 is made up of 12 amino acids. Germline loops: CDR1 SGHTA, CDR2 FQGNSA. Building the TCR beta libraries relied on iRepertoire HTBI primers, and CDR3 regions underwent Arm-PCR. TCRdb re-analysed the multiplex PCR reads in MiXCR, keeping a single row per CDR3 protein. The sample consists of approximately 400,000 distinct CDR3 sequences, under 15% of them appearing once. Time point denoted: newly diagnosed GD, antithyroid drugs for less than 3 months. PBMC RNA served as the TCR library source. The same data also contributed to another study, on T cells in Graves' hyperthyroidism and ophthalmopathy. That publication notes: Each diagnosis drew on symptoms, thyroxine, TRAb, thyroid ultrasound and orbital computed tomography findings.

This receptor was obtained from a woman aged 25 to 45 with Graves disease. The input for sequencing was peripheral blood mononuclear cells (PBMCs), taken at new diagnosis, from a patient treated with antithyroid drugs. This chain joins TRBV7-2 and TRBJ2-1; D is ambiguous. The CDR3 region has the DNA TGTGCCAGCAGTTCATTACCCTACGAGCAGTTCTTC. As protein: CASSSLPYEQFF.